Detailed here is one T cell receptor beta chain. The sample is drawn from a study of blood T cell repertoires in COVID-19. The data were produced by immunoSEQ multiplex PCR, yet TCRdb's version contains in-frame clones alone and is incomplete. Here the sample spans 150,000 to 200,000 clones, 70% to 80% being singletons. Trimming took 4 bases from V and 4 from J; bases not matched to a gene: 7. Germline-derived CDR1 and CDR2 are MGHRA and YSYEKL. This CDR3 has 15 amino acids. Material for sequencing was PBMCs or T cells enriched from blood (not recorded which). This sequence originates from a woman aged 50 to 65 who had recovered from COVID-19. The chain combines TRBV4-1 with TRBJ2-1, with 7 bases lining up with TRBD2. DNA for the CDR3: TGCGCCAGCAGCCGTGGCCTAGCGGTGTACAATGAGCAGTTCTTC. It codes for CASSRGLAVYNEQFF.